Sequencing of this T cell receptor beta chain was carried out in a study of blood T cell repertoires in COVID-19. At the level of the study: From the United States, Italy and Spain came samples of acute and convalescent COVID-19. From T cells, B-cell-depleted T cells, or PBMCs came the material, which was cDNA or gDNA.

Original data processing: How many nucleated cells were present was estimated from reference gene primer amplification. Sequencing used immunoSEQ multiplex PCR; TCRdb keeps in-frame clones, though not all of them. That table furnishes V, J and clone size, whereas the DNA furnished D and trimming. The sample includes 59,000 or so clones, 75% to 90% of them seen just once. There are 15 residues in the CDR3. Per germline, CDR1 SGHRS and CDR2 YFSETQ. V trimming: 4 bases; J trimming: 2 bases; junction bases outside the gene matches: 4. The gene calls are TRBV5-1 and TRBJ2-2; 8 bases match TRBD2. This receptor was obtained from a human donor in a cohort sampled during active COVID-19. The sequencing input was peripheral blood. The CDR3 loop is CASSTGGGNTGELFF. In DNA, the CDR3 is TGCGCCAGCAGCACCGGGGGGGGTAACACCGGGGAGCTGTTTTTT.